This T cell receptor (beta chain) was documented in a study of blood T cell repertoires in COVID-19. A few counts support this clone. Profiling relied on immunoSEQ multiplex PCR, and the TCRdb table lists in-frame clones only, not all of them. The table shows some 130,000 clones, with 79% occurring only once. V dropped 2 bases and J dropped 0 bases, with 21 bases sitting between them. The germline gives CDR1 SGHRS, CDR2 YFSETQ. This CDR3 is built from 18 residues. The specimen sequenced was peripheral blood. The chain has TRBV5-1 and TRBJ2-7, with a tentative D call TRBD2 (5 bases). The source is a man between 60 and 75 years old with acute or convalescent COVID-19. For the CDR3, the DNA is TGCGCCAGCAGCTTTAGATCTAGCCTTGGTACCTTCTCCTACGAGCAGTACTTC. Its translation is CASSFRSSLGTFSYEQYF.